Sequencing of this T cell receptor beta chain was carried out in a study of T cell responses to AZD1222 COVID-19 vaccine. In germline, CDR1 is SGHDT, CDR2 YYEEEE. The CDR3 contains 18 residues. After removal of 5 bases from V and 4 bases from J, the junction contained 13 bases not matched to a gene. Using immunoSEQ multiplex PCR, the repertoire was profiled, and TCRdb retains in-frame clones only, with some absent. This table holds 100,000 or so clones, 70% to 90% found once. The starting material was peripheral blood, obtained on day 0 of MenACWY control vaccination. This TCR was sampled from an adult in good health. The chain is built from TRBV5-6 and TRBJ2-5; 14 bases align to TRBD2. DNA for the CDR3: TGTGCCAGCAGGAAGACGACTAGCGGGGGGGCTTTGGGAGAGACCCAGTACTTC. As protein: CASRKTTSGGALGETQYF.